This T cell receptor beta chain was documented in a study of early T cells in non-severe SARS-CoV-2 infection. Study at large: Unsorted whole-blood RNA was sequenced in bulk, leaving chains unpaired. Findings of the study overall: Sequences matched to VDJdb favored anti-spike CD8 responses, while private and CD4 specificities were missed.

This clonotype appeared many times. Its cognate antigen is unknown. Each cDNA molecule carried a unique molecular identifier. TCRdb re-called the 5' RACE reads with MiXCR, one entry per CDR3 protein. Seen here are about 97,000 distinct CDR3 sequences, 9.5% to 12% observed once, and the top ten hold approximately 4.5%. Here the sequenced sample was whole blood, taken at baseline. The receptor comes from an adult who was a healthcare worker with PCR-confirmed SARS-CoV-2 infection or an uninfected control (not recorded which).

CDR3 DNA: TGTGCCAGCAGCGTAGGACAGGCGGGGGGCATCACAGATACGCAGTATTTT. This translates into CASSVGQAGGITDTQYF. V and J are TRBV9 and TRBJ2-3, with 8 positions matching TRBD2. The CDR3 length is 17 residues. Germline V gives CDR1 SGDLS, CDR2 YYNGEE. The V segment lost 0 bases and the J segment 2 bases; nucleotides outside the gene matches: 8. The complete variable domain, with remaining parts taken from reference TRBV9 and TRBJ2-3, reads DSGVTQTPKHLITATGQRVTLRCSPRSGDLSVYWYQQSLDQGLQFLIQYYNGEERAKGNILERFSAQQFPDLHSELNLSSLELGDSALYFCASSVGQAGGITDTQYFGPGTRLTVL.